Listed here are 23 T cell receptor beta chains from one sample, sequenced in a study of tumor-infiltrating lymphocytes in localized non-small cell lung cancer. Assay used: immunoSEQ multiplex PCR; TCRdb lists only in-frame clones, some missing. The sample contains approximately 1,600 clones, approximately 40% of which appear only once. The sample consisted of uninvolved lung tissue not adjacent to the tumor. These receptors all stem from a human donor with non-small cell lung cancer.

The rearrangement links TRBV9 to TRBJ1-2; maybe TRBD1 (5 bases). CDR1 is SGDLS and CDR2 is YYNGEE in the germline V gene. There are 14 residues in the CDR3. V lost 4 bases and J 3 bases, leaving 13 bases between the germline ends. In nucleotides, the CDR3 is TGTGCCAGCAGCAAAGCCGGGACGGACTATGGCTACACCTTC. It is translated as CASSKAGTDYGYTF.

There are a few counts of this clone. The chain recombines TRBV4-2 with TRBJ1-1; D gene unclear. Germline CDR1 is LGHNA and CDR2 is YNFKEQ. The V and J ends lost 2 bases and 3 bases respectively, with 13 bases between them. The CDR3 sequence is 15 residues long. The CDR3 DNA is TGTGCCAGCAGCCAATTCGTGGCCAGCGACACTGAAGCTTTCTTT. Residues: CASSQFVASDTEAFF.

V and J are TRBV6-6 and TRBJ1-4; D ambiguous. There are 16 residues in the CDR3. V lost 6 bases, J lost 0 bases, and 14 bases lay in between. CDR1 is MNHNY and CDR2 is SVGAGI in the germline V gene (reference sequence). CDR3 in DNA: TGTGCCAGCAGCCTCCTACCACCGGCAACTAATGAAAAACTGTTTTTT. This gives the protein CASSLLPPATNEKLFF.

The chain uses TRBV9 and TRBJ2-6; D gene unclear. The germline V gene has CDR1 SGDLS and CDR2 YYNGEE. V lost 0 bases and J lost 1, with 5 bases in between. The CDR3 sequence is 15 residues long. The CDR3 spells CASSVEGSGANVLTF. In DNA, the CDR3 is TGTGCCAGCAGCGTAGAGGGATCTGGGGCCAACGTCCTGACTTTC.

V gene TRBV9 combines with J gene TRBJ1-3; D call uncertain. The V end was cut by 2 bases, the J end by 13 bases, with 13 bases between. The CDR3 is made up of 12 amino acids. The germline CDR1 and CDR2 sequences are SGDLS and YYNGEE. This CDR3 reads CASSVDGLRIYF. The CDR3, as DNA: TGTGCCAGCAGCGTGGACGGACTCCGGATATATTTT.

The rearrangement links TRBV10-1 to TRBJ1-1, with D unclear. This CDR3 is built from 12 residues. Germline-derived CDR1 and CDR2 are WNHNN and SYGVQD (reference sequence). The ends were cut back, 3 bases at V and 5 bases at J, with 7 bases in the middle. The CDR3 spells CASSDYGTEAFF. The CDR3 nucleotides are TGCGCCAGCAGTGATTACGGGACTGAAGCTTTCTTT.

The chain recombines TRBV10-3 with TRBJ2-7, with 10 nucleotides matching TRBD1. Germline values: CDR1 ENHRY, CDR2 SYGVKD. The junction had 7 bases not matched to a gene; V was cut back by 6 bases and J by 5 bases. This CDR3 spans 14 amino acids. CDR3 sequence: CAIRASGTGDEQYF. DNA for the CDR3: TGTGCCATCAGAGCCTCCGGGACAGGGGACGAGCAGTACTTC.

This clone has a handful of counts. The gene calls are TRBV5-1 and TRBJ2-7; 7 positions agree with TRBD1. Germline CDR1 reads SGHRS; CDR2 reads YFSETQ. J gave up 2 bases and V 4 bases, and 6 bases lay outside the gene matches. The CDR3 spans 14 residues. DNA of the CDR3: TGCGCCAGCAGCGCGACAGGGACAACCTACGAGCAGTACTTC. It specifies CASSATGTTYEQYF.

The V and J genes are TRBV7-2 and TRBJ2-1; no firm D call. The CDR3 is 13 residues long. V lost 5 bases and J 7 bases, leaving 12 bases between the germline ends. From germline, CDR1 is SGHTA and CDR2 FQGNSA. CDR3 residues: CASSPSDRNEQFF. For the CDR3, the DNA is TGTGCCAGCAGCCCCTCCGACCGGAATGAGCAGTTCTTC.

V is TRBV9 and J is TRBJ1-6, with TRBD1 identical over 8 bases. CDR1 and CDR2 from the germline V gene are SGDLS and YYNGEE. The V gene end was trimmed by 4 bases and the J gene end by 7 bases; junction bases not matched to a gene: 4. CDR3 length: 14 amino acids. CDR3 sequence: CASSLTGANSPLHF. As DNA, the CDR3 is TGTGCCAGCAGCCTGACAGGGGCCAATTCACCCCTCCACTTT.

The V and J genes are TRBV30 and TRBJ1-4; the match to TRBD1 covers 9 bases. There are 15 residues in the CDR3. From germline, CDR1 is GTSNPN and CDR2 SVGIG (reference sequence). Trimming at V came to 4 bases and at J to 5 bases, leaving 8 bases not matched to a gene. CDR3 DNA: TGTGCCTGGACTATAGGAGGGACAGGGAATGAAAAACTGTTTTTT. Translating gives CAWTIGGTGNEKLFF.

The chain is built from TRBV5-1 and TRBJ1-2, with D perhaps TRBD1 (6 bases). This CDR3 comprises 17 residues. V lost 3 bases, J lost 1 base, and 19 bases lay in between. The germline V gene has CDR1 SGHRS and CDR2 YFSETQ. In nucleotides, the CDR3 is TGCGCCAGCAGCTCGTCTATTGGGGGCCAACTTAACTATGGCTACACCTTC. This gives the protein CASSSSIGGQLNYGYTF.

Only a few counts were recorded for this clone. The chain has TRBV20-1 and TRBJ1-4; a possible D gene is TRBD1 (6 bases). CDR1 and CDR2 from the germline V gene are DFQATT and SNEGSKA (reference sequence). The V end was cut by 5 bases, the J end by 7 bases, with 8 bases between. The CDR3 totals 11 residues. The CDR3 DNA reads TGCAGTGCTGAGACAGGTGAAAAACTGTTTTTT. This codes for CSAETGEKLFF.

This sequence joins TRBV19 and TRBJ2-1, with 8 bases that match TRBD1. The CDR3 has 13 residues. Germline lookup yields CDR1 LNHDA and CDR2 SQIVND (reference sequence). Trimming removed 10 bases from V and 8 bases from J; junction bases left unmatched: 10. DNA for the CDR3: TGTGCCACCGCGGACAGGGTAGGCGATGAGCAGTTCTTC. Protein: CATADRVGDEQFF.

This clone is labeled large (0.1 to 1%). This sequence joins TRBV9 and TRBJ2-7, with 8 bases matching TRBD1. The J segment lost 6 bases and the V segment lost 2 bases, leaving 4 bases of the junction unmatched. The germline V gene encodes CDR1 SGDLS and CDR2 YYNGEE. The CDR3 extends over 13 amino acids. The CDR3 reads CASSVGQGTEQYF. In DNA, the CDR3 is TGTGCCAGCAGCGTCGGACAGGGCACCGAGCAGTACTTC.

V gene TRBV6-5 combines with J gene TRBJ2-2; D gene unclear. Germline CDR1 is MNHEY and CDR2 is SVGAGI. V lost 4 bases to trimming and J lost 1 base, with 7 bases between them. This CDR3 region has 14 residues. The CDR3 DNA follows: TGTGCCAGCAGTTCAGGCGGGAACACCGGGGAGCTGTTTTTT. Amino acid sequence: CASSSGGNTGELFF.

The chain links TRBV7-2 to TRBJ1-2; D gene uncertain. CDR3 length equals 13 residues. V lost 0 bases, J lost 6 bases, and 8 bases lay in between. CDR1 is SGHTA and CDR2 is FQGNSA in the germline V gene. The CDR3 reads CASSLAGSDGYTF. As DNA, the CDR3 is TGTGCCAGCAGCTTAGCAGGGAGTGATGGCTACACCTTC.

This chain joins TRBV28 and TRBJ1-2; D is ambiguous. Germline-derived CDR1 and CDR2 are MDHEN and SYDVKM. CDR3 size: 12 residues. V dropped 3 bases and J dropped 1 base, with 3 bases sitting between them. The CDR3 is CASSLLNYGYTF. CDR3 sequence (DNA): TGTGCCAGCAGTTTGCTTAACTATGGCTACACCTTC.

This clone came up a few times. The chain joins TRBV9 to TRBJ1-1, with D maybe TRBD1 (5 bases). This CDR3 spans 16 amino acids. Germline values: CDR1 SGDLS, CDR2 YYNGEE. V was clipped by 2 bases and J by 2 bases, with 16 bases between them. In DNA, the CDR3 is TGTGCCAGCAGCGTCCACCTAGGGGTCTCCAACACTGAAGCTTTCTTT. This encodes CASSVHLGVSNTEAFF.

This clone was detected a few times. The junction differs from germline at one of its ends, possibly a read error. This CDR3 is CSALGPHF. The CDR3 nucleotides read TGCAGTGCCCTCGGACCGCACTTC. This sequence joins TRBV20-1 and TRBJ2-7; D unresolved. CDR3 length: 8 residues. CDR1 and CDR2 (germline): DFQATT, SNEGSKA (reference sequence).

This clone turned up a few times. J is TRBJ2-7 and V is TRBV9; D may match TRBD1 or TRBD2 (5 bases each). CDR1 and CDR2 (germline): SGDLS, YYNGEE. V was pared by 2 bases and J by 6 bases, with 9 bases between. This CDR3 is 12 amino acids long. Here the CDR3 DNA reads TGTGCCAGCAGCGTGGGGGATAGCGAGCAGTACTTC. This encodes CASSVGDSEQYF.

The chain uses TRBV5-1 and TRBJ2-2; D unresolved. The CDR3 is 13 residues long. CDR1 and CDR2 from the germline V gene are SGHRS and YFSETQ. The germline V and J ends were trimmed by 4 bases and 6 bases, with 10 bases remaining between them. The CDR3 region has the DNA TGCGCCAGCAGCCCGGCCGGGTCCGGGGAGCTGTTTTTT. It is translated as CASSPAGSGELFF.

This clone has more than one count but fewer than ten. The chain uses TRBV9 and TRBJ1-2; D not certain. Germline V gene lookup returns CDR1 SGDLS and CDR2 YYNGEE. V shed 3 bases and J shed 6 bases, with 9 bases lying between them. This CDR3 has 12 amino acids. In DNA, the CDR3 is TGTGCCAGCAGCGCGATAAATGATGGCTACACCTTC. Translated: CASSAINDGYTF.